This TCR beta chain came from a study of T cells in Graves' hyperthyroidism and ophthalmopathy. About the study: Initial diagnosis, before any treatment, was when peripheral blood was collected.

Comment on this clonotype: Its target is unknown.

Study outcomes and limitations: Also found in blood were most expanded thyroid clonotypes above 0.001.

Authors of the study amplified TCR beta CDR3 regions from RNA transcripts. Primed by the HTBI set, a first-round RT-PCR was run on the TCR CDR3. TCRdb passed the multiplex PCR reads through MiXCR, listing each CDR3 protein once. The sample yields hundreds of thousands of distinct CDR3 sequences, about a fifth seen once. The CDR3 contains 15 residues. Germline V gives CDR1 SGHRS, CDR2 YFSETQ. Trimming stripped 4 bases from V and 1 base from J, with 15 bases between. For ophthalmopathy patients, the Clinical Activity Score was at least 3 and the NOSPECS grade at least 4; duration was under 3 months. PBMCs were collected from a roughly 10 ml volume of fresh peripheral blood.

The sample comprised blood. The sequence was obtained from a man aged 25-40 years with Graves' ophthalmopathy. V is TRBV5-1 and J is TRBJ2-7; TRBD1 might be the D (5 bases). The CDR3 bases are TGCGCCAGCAGCCTAGTGGTGGGGCGGTCCTACGAGCAGTACTTC. Translating it yields CASSLVVGRSYEQYF.